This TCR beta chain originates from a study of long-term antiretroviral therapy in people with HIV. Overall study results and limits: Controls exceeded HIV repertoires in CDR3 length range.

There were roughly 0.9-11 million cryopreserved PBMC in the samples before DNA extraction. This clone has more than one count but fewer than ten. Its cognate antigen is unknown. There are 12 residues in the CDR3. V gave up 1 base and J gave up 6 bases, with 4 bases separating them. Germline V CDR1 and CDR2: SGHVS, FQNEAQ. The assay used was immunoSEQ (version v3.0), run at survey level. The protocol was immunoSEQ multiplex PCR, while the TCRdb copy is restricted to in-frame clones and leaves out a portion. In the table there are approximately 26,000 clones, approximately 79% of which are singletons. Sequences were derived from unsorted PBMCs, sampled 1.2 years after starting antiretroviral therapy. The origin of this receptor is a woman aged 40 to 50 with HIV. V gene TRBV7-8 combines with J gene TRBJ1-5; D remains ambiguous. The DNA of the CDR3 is TGTGCCAGCAGCTTAGGTCCTCAGCCCCAGCATTTT. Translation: CASSLGPQPQHF. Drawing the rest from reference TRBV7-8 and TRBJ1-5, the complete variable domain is GAGVSQSPRYKVAKRGQDVALRCDPISGHVSLFWYQQALGQGPEFLTYFQNEAQLDKSGLPSDRFFAERPEGSVSTLKIQRTQQEDSAVYLCASSLGPQPQHFGDGTRLSIL.